The 31 T cell receptor beta chains presented below share a single source sample, sequenced in a study of blood T cells in healthy people across ages. For the second PCR, which ran for about 7 to 11 cycles, a sample-barcoded 5' primer and a J-beta primer mix were used. TCRdb analysed the 5' RACE reads with MiXCR anew, one entry per CDR3 protein. Of 800,000 to 1,000,000 distinct CDR3 sequences listed, about 44% are singletons. Sequenced sample: blood. These receptors all stem from a man aged 25-40 years in good health.

This clonotype came up a few times. The chain links TRBV2 to TRBJ2-4, with unresolved D. Trimming stripped 8 bases from V and 0 bases from J, with 14 bases between. Per germline, CDR1 SNHLY and CDR2 FYNNEI. The CDR3 consists of 15 residues. The CDR3 DNA reads TGTGCCAGCGAACGGGCCGGCGTAGCCAAAAACATTCAGTACTTC. Translated, it gives CASERAGVAKNIQYF.

This chain joins TRBV4-1 and TRBJ1-4; TRBD1 matches 11 bases. CDR3 length: 17 amino acids. V was clipped by 4 bases and J by 0 bases; unmatched bases: 4. From germline, CDR1 is MGHRA and CDR2 YSYEKL. CDR3 nucleotide sequence: TGCGCCAGCAGCCCAGGGACAGGGGGTGCAACTAATGAAAAACTGTTTTTT. It is translated as CASSPGTGGATNEKLFF.

This clonotype came up a few times. The chain joins TRBV21-1 to TRBJ2-1; TRBD2, as called in the table, went unchecked against the DNA. TRBV21-1 is designated a pseudogene. The CDR3 is 15 amino acids. CDR3 DNA: TGTGCCAGCAGTGGGACTAGCGCTTTCAACAATGAGCAGTTCTTC. The encoded protein is CASSGTSAFNNEQFF.

Details on this clonotype: One junction end does not reproduce the germline sequence, and a read error may be involved. CDR3 sequence reads: CSGGGLNGQFF. The CDR3 coding sequence is TGCAGTGGGGGCGGTCTCAATGGGCAGTTCTTC. This sequence joins TRBV20-1 and TRBJ2-1, with D tentatively TRBD1 (5 bases). Germline V gene lookup returns CDR1 DFQATT and CDR2 SNEGSKA (reference sequence). This CDR3 region has 11 residues.

This clonotype has more than one count but fewer than ten. The CDR3 nucleotides read TGTGCCAGCATAAAAACGTGGAACACTGAAGCTTTCTTT. It translates to CASIKTWNTEAFF. The rearrangement joins TRBV6-2 or TRBV6-3 to TRBJ1-1; unclear D gene. Germline V lookup: CDR1 MNHEY, CDR2 SVGEGT. Trimming cost V 7 bases and J 1 base, with 10 bases left between them. CDR3 length: 13 amino acids.

The chain uses TRBV20-1 and TRBJ2-1; either TRBD1 or TRBD2 may fit D (5 bases each). CDR3 length equals 13 residues. Trimming shortened V by 6 bases and J by 4 bases, and 13 bases separated the two germline ends. Germline-derived CDR1 and CDR2 are DFQATT and SNEGSKA (reference sequence). The CDR3 nucleotides read TGCAGTGCCCGGGGCCCGGGGTACAATGAGCAGTTCTTC. Its translation: CSARGPGYNEQFF.

This clonotype came up a few times. The CDR3 DNA follows: TGTGCCAGCAGACCCGGGACAGGGGGCTATAATTCACCCCTCCACTTT. Its translation is CASRPGTGGYNSPLHF. V and J are TRBV6-5 and TRBJ1-6; the match to TRBD1 covers 11 bases. The CDR3 runs to 16 residues. Losses at the gene ends were 6 bases for V and 3 bases for J; bases not matched to a gene: 4. Per the germline V gene, CDR1 is MNHEY and CDR2 is SVGAGI.

This clonotype was counted between two and nine times. The V gene is TRBV6-5, the J gene TRBJ2-5, with TRBD1 matching over 7 bases. Trimming removed 5 bases from V and 6 bases from J; junction bases left unmatched: 9. This CDR3 contains 14 residues. Germline CDR1 is MNHEY and CDR2 is SVGAGI. The CDR3 nucleotides read TGTGCCAGCAGTCCTAGGACAGGTCCGAAGACCCAGTACTTC. Amino acid sequence: CASSPRTGPKTQYF.

This clonotype has more than one count but fewer than ten. V is TRBV12-5 and J is TRBJ2-3; D uncertain. V lost 2 bases and J 2 bases, leaving 11 bases between the germline ends. This CDR3 region has 15 residues. Germline V lookup: CDR1 LGHNT, CDR2 FRNRAP. DNA of the CDR3: TGTGCTAGTGGTTTGTCCCCAGGAACCACAGATACGCAGTATTTT. As protein: CASGLSPGTTDTQYF.

The rearrangement links TRBV29-1 to TRBJ2-5, with D perhaps assigned TRBD1 or TRBD2 (5 bases each). The germline gives CDR1 SQVTM, CDR2 ANQGSEA. V shed 6 bases and J shed 11 bases, with 19 bases lying between them. The CDR3 is made up of 12 amino acids. The CDR3 DNA is TGCAGCGTCGGGGACGGATCTAAGGAGCAGTACTTC. Protein: CSVGDGSKEQYF.

The J gene is TRBJ1-1, the V gene TRBV30; D is unclear. V gave up 0 bases and J gave up 4 bases, with 9 bases separating them. The germline gives CDR1 GTSNPN, CDR2 SVGIG (reference sequence). The CDR3 has 13 amino acids. The DNA for the CDR3 is TGTGCCTGGAGTGTACGTCCAGGCACTGAAGCTTTCTTT. Translated, it gives CAWSVRPGTEAFF. Variable domain in full (rest from reference TRBV30 and TRBJ1-1): SQTIHQWPATLVQPVGSPLSLECTVEGTSNPNLYWYRQAAGRGLQLLFYSVGIGQISSEVPQNLSASRPQDRQFILSSKKLLLSDSGFYLCAWSVRPGTEAFFGQGTRLTVV.

The CDR3 DNA follows: TGCGCCAGCAGCCCGAACAGGGAAAGAGGATCACCCCTCCACTTT. The encoded protein is CASSPNRERGSPLHF. The chain employs TRBV5-1 and TRBJ1-6, with D possibly being TRBD1 (6 bases). CDR1 is SGHRS and CDR2 is YFSETQ in the germline V gene. V shed 4 bases and J shed 10 bases, with 18 bases lying between them. The CDR3 spans 15 residues. Variable domain in full (rest from reference TRBV5-1 and TRBJ1-6): KAGVTQTPRYLIKTRGQQVTLSCSPISGHRSVSWYQQTPGQGLQFLFEYFSETQRNKGNFPGRFSGRQFSNSRSEMNVSTLELGDSALYLCASSPNRERGSPLHFGNGTRLTVT.

This chain connects TRBV15 to TRBJ1-6; 8 bases match TRBD1. Germline assignment: CDR1 LNHNV and CDR2 YYDKDF (reference sequence). The length of the CDR3 is 14 residues. The V and J ends lost 2 bases and 9 bases, in that order; junction bases with no gene match: 3. CDR3 DNA: TGTGCCACCAGCAGAACAGGGGGTTCTTCACCCCTCCACTTT. It specifies CATSRTGGSSPLHF.

The chain links TRBV7-2 to TRBJ2-1; 7 bases are shared with TRBD1. The CDR3 extends over 16 amino acids. CDR1 is SGHTA, CDR2 FQGNSA, per germline. The junction had 11 bases not matched to a gene; V was cut back by 5 bases and J by 4 bases. The CDR3 DNA reads as TGTGCCAGCAGCACCTCCACGGGACAGCCTTACAATGAGCAGTTCTTC. Translated: CASSTSTGQPYNEQFF.

The chain employs TRBV20-1 and TRBJ2-2; D not resolved. The germline gives CDR1 DFQATT, CDR2 SNEGSKA (reference sequence). The CDR3 has 15 amino acids. The germline V and J ends were trimmed by 6 bases and 5 bases, with 19 bases remaining between them. CDR3 nucleotide sequence: TGCAGTGCCGCCAATCCGAAAGAATTAACCGGGGAGCTGTTTTTT. Translated: CSAANPKELTGELFF.

This sequence joins TRBV27 and TRBJ1-1; D is unclear. Germline CDR1 is MNHEY and CDR2 is SMNVEV (reference sequence). CDR3 length: 13 amino acids. The germline V and J ends were trimmed by 6 bases and 5 bases, with 13 bases remaining between them. CDR3: CASSYYGETEAFF. CDR3 nucleotides: TGTGCCAGCAGCTATTACGGAGAGACTGAAGCTTTCTTT.

The J gene is TRBJ2-1, the V gene TRBV24-1, with D tentatively TRBD2 (5 bases). The CDR3 covers 15 residues. Germline CDR1 is KGHDR and CDR2 is SFDVKD. Trimming pared 3 bases from V and 7 bases from J, leaving 15 bases between. The CDR3 DNA reads as TGTGCCACCAGTGATAATAGGCTAGCCTTGAATGAGCAGTTCTTC. Its protein is CATSDNRLALNEQFF.

This clonotype has a count of ten or more. The rearrangement uses TRBV28 and TRBJ2-7, with D perhaps being TRBD1 or TRBD2 (6 bases each). The CDR3 contains 13 residues. Per germline, CDR1 MDHEN and CDR2 SYDVKM. Trimming removed 6 bases at V and 3 bases at J, with 12 bases between. CDR3 in amino acids: CASSPGGLYEQYF. The CDR3 DNA is TGTGCCAGCAGCCCTGGGGGGCTCTACGAGCAGTACTTC.

The chain recombines TRBV12-3 or TRBV12-4 with TRBJ1-1, with D tentatively TRBD1 (5 bases). CDR3 length equals 14 residues. Trimming cost V 4 bases and J 2 bases, with 11 bases left between them. The CDR3 spells CASSWAGINTEAFF. CDR3 sequence (DNA): TGTGCCAGCAGTTGGGCAGGGATTAACACTGAAGCTTTCTTT.

This clonotype appeared once. J is TRBJ1-6 and V is TRBV6-1, with no clear D. Trimming left V 2 bases short and J 2 bases short, with 10 bases between. Germline values: CDR1 MNHNS, CDR2 SASEGT. The CDR3 runs 16 residues. This CDR3 is CASSERRGTYNSPLHF. CDR3 bases: TGTGCCAGCAGTGAACGGAGAGGTACCTATAATTCACCCCTCCACTTT.

This clonotype was found a few times. The chain couples TRBV3-1 to TRBJ2-5; D gene ambiguous. CDR1 LGHDT and CDR2 YNNKEL come from the germline V gene (reference sequence). The V end was cut by 5 bases, the J end by 11 bases, with 15 bases between. This CDR3 spans 12 amino acids. CDR3 region: CASSSRTEAQYF. CDR3 nucleotides: TGTGCCAGCAGCTCAAGAACAGAGGCTCAGTACTTC.

The chain employs TRBV9 and TRBJ2-7; TRBD2 agrees at 13 bases. Germline CDR1 reads SGDLS; CDR2 reads YYNGEE. With V trimmed by 4 bases and J by 2 bases, 3 bases remained unmatched. This CDR3 contains 15 residues. The CDR3 loop reads CASSTSGGAAYEQYF. The CDR3 DNA is TGTGCCAGCAGCACTAGCGGGGGGGCGGCCTACGAGCAGTACTTC. The entire variable domain, with the rest obtained from reference TRBV9 and TRBJ2-7, is as follows: DSGVTQTPKHLITATGQRVTLRCSPRSGDLSVYWYQQSLDQGLQFLIQYYNGEERAKGNILERFSAQQFPDLHSELNLSSLELGDSALYFCASSTSGGAAYEQYFGPGTRLTVT.

This clonotype appeared once. Being one base from a much bigger clone, this may be a read error. The chain has TRBV27 and TRBJ1-6; D not resolved. Germline CDR1 MNHEY, CDR2 SMNVEV (reference sequence). This CDR3 is built from 14 residues. The CDR3, as DNA: TGTACCAGCAGTTTCAGCTCCCCGGATTCACCCCTCCACTTT. Its translation: CTSSFSSPDSPLHF.

The V and J genes are TRBV7-9 and TRBJ1-5, with 8 bases lining up with TRBD1. Germline V gives CDR1 SEHNR, CDR2 FQNEAQ (reference sequence). The CDR3 extends over 14 amino acids. V lost 2 bases and J lost 7; bases outside the gene matches: 4. CDR3 DNA sequence: TGTGCCAGCAGCTTACAGGGGGCAGGCCAGCCCCAGCATTTT. This sequence encodes CASSLQGAGQPQHF.

This clonotype occurred a few times. The chain recombines TRBV20-1 with TRBJ1-2, with D possibly matching TRBD1 (6 bases). There are 14 residues in the CDR3. Germline V CDR1 and CDR2: DFQATT, SNEGSKA (reference sequence). The V gene lost 5 bases and the J gene lost 5 bases, with 18 bases spanning the gap. CDR3 nucleotides: TGCAGTGCTTTCCAGGGGTCTCGGGGTTATGGCTACACCTTC. Translation: CSAFQGSRGYGYTF.

This clonotype has a handful of counts. The chain has TRBV27 and TRBJ2-1; TRBD2 matches 7 bases. Germline-derived CDR1 and CDR2 are MNHEY and SMNVEV (reference sequence). The length of the CDR3 is 15 residues. Trimming removed 2 bases from V and 3 bases from J; junction bases left unmatched: 4. Written as DNA, the CDR3 is TGTGCCAGCAGTTTACGCGGGGGAGGCTACAATGAGCAGTTCTTC. It encodes CASSLRGGGYNEQFF.

This clonotype has ten or more counts. The chain uses TRBV29-1 and TRBJ2-7, with 7 bases aligning to TRBD2. The CDR3 is 13 amino acids. Looked up from germline, CDR1 is SQVTM and CDR2 is ANQGSEA. With 7 bases clipped from V and 1 base from J, the junction kept 7 bases outside the gene matches. The CDR3 DNA is TGCAGCGCTAGCGGACTGGTGTCCTACGAGCAGTACTTC. It is translated as CSASGLVSYEQYF.

This chain connects TRBV3-1 to TRBJ1-2; D is unclear. Germline CDR1 and CDR2: LGHDT and YNNKEL (reference sequence). The CDR3 is 14 residues long. V shed 1 base and J shed 0 bases, with 6 bases lying between them. The CDR3 spells CASSQVSANYGYTF. The CDR3 region has the DNA TGTGCCAGCAGCCAAGTGAGTGCTAACTATGGCTACACCTTC.

The chain uses TRBV5-6 and TRBJ2-6; TRBD1 might be the D (5 bases). Germline CDR1 SGHDT, CDR2 YYEEEE. This CDR3 is 16 amino acids long. The V end lost 1 base, the J end lost 2 bases, and 10 bases lay between the germline ends. Written as DNA, the CDR3 is TGTGCCAGCAGCTTGCCCCCAGGGACTGGGGCCAACGTCCTGACTTTC. Amino acids: CASSLPPGTGANVLTF.

This clonotype was seen a handful of times. The J gene is TRBJ1-1, the V gene TRBV7-2; D gene unclear. This CDR3 is 13 amino acids long. V lost 5 bases to trimming and J lost 1 base, with 8 bases between them. Germline loops: CDR1 SGHTA, CDR2 FQGNSA. The CDR3 region has the DNA TGTGCCAGCAGCACTCAAGCGAACACTGAAGCTTTCTTT. It yields the protein CASSTQANTEAFF.

The chain uses TRBV2 and TRBJ2-4; 9 bases are shared with TRBD1. Per the germline V gene, CDR1 is SNHLY and CDR2 is FYNNEI. Trimming at V came to 8 bases and at J to 0 bases, leaving 8 bases not matched to a gene. The CDR3 covers 16 residues. The DNA for the CDR3 is TGTGCCAGCGGGGAGGGACAGGGCATAGCCAAAAACATTCAGTACTTC. This translates into CASGEGQGIAKNIQYF.